This T cell receptor (beta chain) was observed in a study of T cells in Graves' hyperthyroidism and ophthalmopathy. This clonotype was observed many times. Clinical symptoms, serum thyroxine, TRAb, thyroid ultrasound and orbital computed tomography informed diagnoses. What was amplified from RNA transcripts were TCR beta CDR3 regions. When the TCR CDR3 underwent first-round RT-PCR, the HTBI primer set was used. TCRdb processed the multiplex PCR reads anew with MiXCR; each CDR3 protein has one entry. This sample yields about 100,000 distinct CDR3 sequences, of which approximately 16% are seen a single time; 42% belongs to the top ten. The sample taken for sequencing was blood. The TCR sequence derives from a woman aged 50 to 60 with Graves' hyperthyroidism.

The CDR3 loop reads CASSLSPTNNSPLHF. In DNA, the CDR3 is TGCGCCAGCAGCTTGAGCCCGACGAACAATTCACCCCTCCACTTT. The genes are TRBV5-1 and TRBJ1-6; no firm D call. The CDR3 runs 15 residues. With 1 base removed from V and 7 bases from J, the gap between germline ends came to 12 bases. Germline-derived CDR1 and CDR2 are SGHRS and YFSETQ.